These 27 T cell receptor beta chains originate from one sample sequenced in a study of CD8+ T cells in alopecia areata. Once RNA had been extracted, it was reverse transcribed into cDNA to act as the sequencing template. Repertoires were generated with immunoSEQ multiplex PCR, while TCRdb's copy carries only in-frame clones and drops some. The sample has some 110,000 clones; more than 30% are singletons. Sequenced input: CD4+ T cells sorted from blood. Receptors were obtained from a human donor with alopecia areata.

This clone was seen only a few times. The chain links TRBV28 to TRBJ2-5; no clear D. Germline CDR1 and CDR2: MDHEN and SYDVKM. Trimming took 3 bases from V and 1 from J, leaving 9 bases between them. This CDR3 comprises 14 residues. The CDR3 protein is CASSFARTQETQYF. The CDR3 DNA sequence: TGTGCCAGCAGTTTTGCACGGACCCAAGAGACCCAGTACTTC.

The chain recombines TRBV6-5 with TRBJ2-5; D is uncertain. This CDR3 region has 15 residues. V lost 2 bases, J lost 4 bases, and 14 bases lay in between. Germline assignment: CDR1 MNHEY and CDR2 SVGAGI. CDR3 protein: CASSYQSPVRETQYF. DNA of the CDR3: TGTGCCAGCAGTTACCAATCCCCCGTCAGAGAGACCCAGTACTTC.

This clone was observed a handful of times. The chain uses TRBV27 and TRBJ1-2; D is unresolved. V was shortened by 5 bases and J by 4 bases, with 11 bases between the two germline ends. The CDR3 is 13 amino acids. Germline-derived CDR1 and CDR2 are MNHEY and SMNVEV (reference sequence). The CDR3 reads CASSPQSGYGYTF. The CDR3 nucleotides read TGTGCCAGCAGTCCCCAGTCTGGCTATGGCTACACCTTC.

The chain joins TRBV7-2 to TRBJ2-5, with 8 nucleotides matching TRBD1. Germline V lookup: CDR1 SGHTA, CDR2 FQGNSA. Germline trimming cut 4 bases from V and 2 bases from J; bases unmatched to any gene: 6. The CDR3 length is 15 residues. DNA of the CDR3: TGTGCCAGCAGCTCTCAGGACAGGGATCAAGAGACCCAGTACTTC. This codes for CASSSQDRDQETQYF.

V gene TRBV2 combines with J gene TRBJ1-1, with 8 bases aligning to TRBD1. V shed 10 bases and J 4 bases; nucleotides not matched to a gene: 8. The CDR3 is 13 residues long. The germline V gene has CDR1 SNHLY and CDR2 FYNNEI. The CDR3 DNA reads TGTGCCATCAAGAAGGACAGGGTCACTGAAGCTTTCTTT. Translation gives CAIKKDRVTEAFF.

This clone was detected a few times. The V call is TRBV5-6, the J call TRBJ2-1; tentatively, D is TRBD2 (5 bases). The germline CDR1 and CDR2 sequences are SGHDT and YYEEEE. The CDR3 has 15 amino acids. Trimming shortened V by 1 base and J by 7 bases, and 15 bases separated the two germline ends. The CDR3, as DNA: TGTGCCAGCAGCTTGTTTGAGGGAGTAATGAATGAGCAGTTCTTC. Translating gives CASSLFEGVMNEQFF.

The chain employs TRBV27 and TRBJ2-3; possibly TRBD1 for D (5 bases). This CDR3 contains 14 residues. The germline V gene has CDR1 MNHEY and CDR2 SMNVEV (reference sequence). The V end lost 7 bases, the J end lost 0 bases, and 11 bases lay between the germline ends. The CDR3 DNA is TGTGCCAGCACCGGACACCTTAGCACAGATACGCAGTATTTT. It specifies CASTGHLSTDTQYF.

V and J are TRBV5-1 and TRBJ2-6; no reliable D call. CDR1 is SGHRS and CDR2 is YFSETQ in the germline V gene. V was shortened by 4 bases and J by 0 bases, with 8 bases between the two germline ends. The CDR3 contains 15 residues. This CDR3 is CASSGSSSGANVLTF. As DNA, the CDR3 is TGCGCCAGCAGCGGAAGCAGCTCTGGGGCCAACGTCCTGACTTTC. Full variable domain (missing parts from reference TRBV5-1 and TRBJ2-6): KAGVTQTPRYLIKTRGQQVTLSCSPISGHRSVSWYQQTPGQGLQFLFEYFSETQRNKGNFPGRFSGRQFSNSRSEMNVSTLELGDSALYLCASSGSSSGANVLTFGAGSRLTVL.

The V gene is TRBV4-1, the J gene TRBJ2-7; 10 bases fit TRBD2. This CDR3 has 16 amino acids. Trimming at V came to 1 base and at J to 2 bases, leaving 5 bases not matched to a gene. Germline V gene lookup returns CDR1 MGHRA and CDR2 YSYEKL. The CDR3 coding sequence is TGCGCCAGCAGCCAAGGGACAGCGGGAGGGACCTACGAGCAGTACTTC. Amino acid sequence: CASSQGTAGGTYEQYF.

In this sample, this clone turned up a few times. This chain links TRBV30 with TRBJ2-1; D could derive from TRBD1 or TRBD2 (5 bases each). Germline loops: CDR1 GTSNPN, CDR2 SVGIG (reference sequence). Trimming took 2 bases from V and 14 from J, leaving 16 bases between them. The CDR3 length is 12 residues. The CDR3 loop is CAWSLPGPNKFF. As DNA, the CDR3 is TGTGCCTGGAGTCTCCCGGGACCAAATAAGTTCTTC.

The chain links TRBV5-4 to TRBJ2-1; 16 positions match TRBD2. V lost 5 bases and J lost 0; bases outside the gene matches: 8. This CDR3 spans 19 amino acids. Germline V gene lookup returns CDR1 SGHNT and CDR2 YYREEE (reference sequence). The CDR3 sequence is CASRGPGLAGGSSYNEQFF. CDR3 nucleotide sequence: TGTGCCAGCAGGGGACCGGGACTAGCGGGAGGGAGCTCCTACAATGAGCAGTTCTTC.

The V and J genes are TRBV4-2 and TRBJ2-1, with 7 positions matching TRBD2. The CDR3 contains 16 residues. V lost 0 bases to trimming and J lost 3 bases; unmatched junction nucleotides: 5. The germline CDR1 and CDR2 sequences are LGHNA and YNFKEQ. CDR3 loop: CASSQDPAGDYNEQFF. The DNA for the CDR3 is TGTGCCAGCAGCCAAGATCCGGCGGGGGACTACAATGAGCAGTTCTTC.

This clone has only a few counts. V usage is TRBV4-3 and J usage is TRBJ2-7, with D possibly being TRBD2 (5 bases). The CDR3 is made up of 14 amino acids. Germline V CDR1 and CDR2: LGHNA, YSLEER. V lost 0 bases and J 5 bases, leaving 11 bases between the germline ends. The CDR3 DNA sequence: TGCGCCAGCAGCCAAGATCACGGAGGAAACGAGCAGTACTTC. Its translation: CASSQDHGGNEQYF.

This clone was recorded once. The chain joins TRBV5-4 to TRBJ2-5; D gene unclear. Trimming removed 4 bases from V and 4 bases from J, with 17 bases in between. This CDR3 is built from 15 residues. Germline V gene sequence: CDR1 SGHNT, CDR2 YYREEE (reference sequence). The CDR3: CASSGTRASGETQYF. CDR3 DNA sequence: TGTGCCAGCAGCGGAACCCGGGCCTCGGGAGAGACCCAGTACTTC.

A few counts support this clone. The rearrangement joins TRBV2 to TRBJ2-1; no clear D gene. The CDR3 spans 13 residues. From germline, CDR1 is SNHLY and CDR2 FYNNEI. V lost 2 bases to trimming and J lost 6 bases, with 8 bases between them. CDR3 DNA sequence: TGTGCCAGCAGTGAACCCTTCAGCAATGAGCAGTTCTTC. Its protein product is CASSEPFSNEQFF.

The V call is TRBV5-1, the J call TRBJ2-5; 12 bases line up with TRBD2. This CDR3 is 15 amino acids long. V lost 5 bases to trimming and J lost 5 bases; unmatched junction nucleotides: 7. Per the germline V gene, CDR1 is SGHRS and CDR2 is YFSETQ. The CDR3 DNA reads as TGCGCCAGCAGAAAGACTAGCGGGAGCCGGGAGACCCAGTACTTC. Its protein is CASRKTSGSRETQYF. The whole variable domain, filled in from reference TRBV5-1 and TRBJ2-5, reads KAGVTQTPRYLIKTRGQQVTLSCSPISGHRSVSWYQQTPGQGLQFLFEYFSETQRNKGNFPGRFSGRQFSNSRSEMNVSTLELGDSALYLCASRKTSGSRETQYFGPGTRLLVL.

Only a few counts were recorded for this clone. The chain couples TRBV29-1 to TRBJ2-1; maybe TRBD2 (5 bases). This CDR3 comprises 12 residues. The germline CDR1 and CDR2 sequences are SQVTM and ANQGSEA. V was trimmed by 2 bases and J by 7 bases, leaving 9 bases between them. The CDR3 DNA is TGCAGCGTTGAACGGACGGGGAATGAGCAGTTCTTC. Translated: CSVERTGNEQFF.

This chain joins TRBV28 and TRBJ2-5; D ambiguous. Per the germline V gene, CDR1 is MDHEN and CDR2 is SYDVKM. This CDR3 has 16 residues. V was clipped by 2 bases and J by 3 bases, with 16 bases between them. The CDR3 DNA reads TGTGCCAGCAGTTTAGTACCTACTCGGGTTAAAGAGACCCAGTACTTC. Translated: CASSLVPTRVKETQYF. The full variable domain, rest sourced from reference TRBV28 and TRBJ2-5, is DVKVTQSSRYLVKRTGEKVFLECVQDMDHENMFWYRQDPGLGLRLIYFSYDVKMKEKGDIPEGYSVSREKKERFSLILESASTNQTSMYLCASSLVPTRVKETQYFGPGTRLLVL.

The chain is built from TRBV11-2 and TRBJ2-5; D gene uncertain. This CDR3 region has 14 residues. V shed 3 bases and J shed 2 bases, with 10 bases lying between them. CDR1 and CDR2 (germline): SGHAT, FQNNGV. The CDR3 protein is CASSLRDTQETQYF. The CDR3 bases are TGTGCCAGCAGCTTGCGAGACACTCAAGAGACCCAGTACTTC. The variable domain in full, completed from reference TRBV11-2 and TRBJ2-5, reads EAGVAQSPRYKIIEKRQSVAFWCNPISGHATLYWYQQILGQGPKLLIQFQNNGVVDDSQLPKDRFSAERLKGVDSTLKIQPAKLEDSAVYLCASSLRDTQETQYFGPGTRLLVL.

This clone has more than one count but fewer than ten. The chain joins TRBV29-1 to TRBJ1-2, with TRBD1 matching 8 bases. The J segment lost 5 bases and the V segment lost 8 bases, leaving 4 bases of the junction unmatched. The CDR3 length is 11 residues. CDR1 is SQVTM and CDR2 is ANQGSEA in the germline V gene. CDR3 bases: TGCAGCCTATGGACAGGGTATGGCTACACCTTC. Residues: CSLWTGYGYTF.

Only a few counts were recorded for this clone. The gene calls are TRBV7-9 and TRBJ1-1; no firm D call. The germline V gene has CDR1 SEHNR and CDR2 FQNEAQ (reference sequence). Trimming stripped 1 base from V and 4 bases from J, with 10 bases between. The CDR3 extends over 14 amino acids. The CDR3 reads CASSLGSGVTEAFF. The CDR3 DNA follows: TGTGCCAGCAGCTTAGGGTCTGGGGTCACTGAAGCTTTCTTT.

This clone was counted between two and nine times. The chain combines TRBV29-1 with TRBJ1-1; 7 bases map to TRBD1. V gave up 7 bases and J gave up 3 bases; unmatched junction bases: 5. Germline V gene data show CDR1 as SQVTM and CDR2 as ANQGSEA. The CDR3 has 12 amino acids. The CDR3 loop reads CSGGQADTEAFF. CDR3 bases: TGCAGCGGTGGACAGGCGGACACTGAAGCTTTCTTT.

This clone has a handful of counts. CDR3 sequence (DNA): TGCAGCGTTCGAAAGGATGGGGCTAATGAAAAACTGTTTTTT. It is translated as CSVRKDGANEKLFF. The chain has TRBV29-1 and TRBJ1-4; D gene uncertain. From germline, CDR1 is SQVTM and CDR2 ANQGSEA. The V end was cut by 5 bases, the J end by 3 bases, with 13 bases between. This CDR3 is built from 14 residues.

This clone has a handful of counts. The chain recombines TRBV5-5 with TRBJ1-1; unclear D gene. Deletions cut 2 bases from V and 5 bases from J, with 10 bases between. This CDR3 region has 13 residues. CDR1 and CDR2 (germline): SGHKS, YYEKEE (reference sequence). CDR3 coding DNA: TGTGCCAGCAGCTTCGTTCGAACAACTGAAGCTTTCTTT. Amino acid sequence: CASSFVRTTEAFF.

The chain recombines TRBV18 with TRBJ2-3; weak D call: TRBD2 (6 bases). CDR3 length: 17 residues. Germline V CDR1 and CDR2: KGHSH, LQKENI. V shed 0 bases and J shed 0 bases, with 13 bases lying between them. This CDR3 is CASSPPETSVSTDTQYF. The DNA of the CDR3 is TGTGCCAGCTCACCACCGGAGACTAGTGTAAGCACAGATACGCAGTATTTT.

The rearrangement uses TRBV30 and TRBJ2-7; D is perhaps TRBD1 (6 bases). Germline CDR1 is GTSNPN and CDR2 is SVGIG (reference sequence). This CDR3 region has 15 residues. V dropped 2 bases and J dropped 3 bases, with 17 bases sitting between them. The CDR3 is CAWSPGDVPLYEQYF. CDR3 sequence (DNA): TGTGCCTGGAGTCCAGGGGACGTTCCCCTCTACGAGCAGTACTTC.

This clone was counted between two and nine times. The CDR3: CASSSGSGEQYF. CDR3 nucleotides: TGCGCCAGCAGCTCTGGTTCGGGTGAGCAGTACTTC. The chain uses TRBV5-1 and TRBJ2-7; D gene unclear. Trimming took 3 bases from V and 7 from J, leaving 11 bases between them. This CDR3 is built from 12 residues. The germline V gene has CDR1 SGHRS and CDR2 YFSETQ.